This T cell receptor (beta chain) was profiled in a study of blood T cells in healthy people across ages. The study drew donors from healthy Caucasian individuals in Russia aged about 6 to 90. Every donor contributed about 10 milliliters of peripheral blood by blood draw. Every sample gave at least 6 micrograms of total RNA when it was extracted. General study results and limits: Relative to aged donors, long-lived donors carried more naive CD4+ cells and displayed higher diversity.

It was with a sample-barcoded 5' primer and a J-beta primer mix that a second PCR of about 6 to 12 cycles was run. MiXCR, run by TCRdb on the 5' RACE reads, gives a single entry per CDR3 protein. The sample shows some 1 million distinct CDR3 sequences, under 55% of them seen only once. On this clonotype: Antigen: not known.

The source is a woman aged 55-69 years in good health. Sequenced: blood.

The CDR3 nucleotides read TGCAGCGTTGTGGGGATGGTGGGCACTGAAGCTTTCTTT. It specifies CSVVGMVGTEAFF. This chain connects TRBV29-1 to TRBJ1-1; D gene uncertain. The germline V gene encodes CDR1 SQVTM and CDR2 ANQGSEA. The CDR3 has 13 amino acids. Trimming pared 4 bases from V and 4 bases from J, leaving 13 bases between.